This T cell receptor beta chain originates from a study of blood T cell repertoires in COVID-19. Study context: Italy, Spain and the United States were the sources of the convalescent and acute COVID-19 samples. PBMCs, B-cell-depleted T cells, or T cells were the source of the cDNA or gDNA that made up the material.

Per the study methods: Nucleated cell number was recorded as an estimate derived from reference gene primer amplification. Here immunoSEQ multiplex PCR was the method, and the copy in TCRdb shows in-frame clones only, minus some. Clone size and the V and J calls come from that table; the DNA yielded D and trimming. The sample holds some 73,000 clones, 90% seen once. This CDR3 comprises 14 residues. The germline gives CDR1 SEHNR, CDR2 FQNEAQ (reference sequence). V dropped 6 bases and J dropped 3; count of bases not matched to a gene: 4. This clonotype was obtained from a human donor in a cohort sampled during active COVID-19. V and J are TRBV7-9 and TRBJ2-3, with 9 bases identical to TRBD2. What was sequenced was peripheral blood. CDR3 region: CASSQSGGTDTQYF. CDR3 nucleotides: TGTGCCAGCAGTCAAAGCGGGGGGACAGATACGCAGTATTTT. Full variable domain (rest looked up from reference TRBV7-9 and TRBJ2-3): DTGVSQNPRHKITKRGQNVTFRCDPISEHNRLYWYRQTLGQGPEFLTYFQNEAQLEKSRLLSDRFSAERPKGSFSTLEIQRTEQGDSAMYLCASSQSGGTDTQYFGPGTRLTVL.